This record concerns one T cell receptor (beta chain) sequence. The target antigen is unknown. These data originate in a study of OX40 agonist ivuxolimab in advanced cancers. Background on the study: Two patients with cutaneous melanoma and one with hepatocellular carcinoma, three in total, showed partial responses.

General study findings and limits: In the 0.1 to 3.0 mg/kg range, CD4+ and CD8+ blood T cells had expanded clonally by week 6. CD8+ T cells (on average) carried more expanded clones than CD4+ T cells.

The CDR3 loop spans 14 amino acids. Looked up from germline, CDR1 is SGHVS and CDR2 is FNYEAQ. The germline V and J ends were trimmed by 5 bases and 0 bases, with 10 bases remaining between them. TCRdb's copy holds only in-frame clones and misses some; the assay was immunoSEQ multiplex PCR. The sample holds about 48,000 clones, about 79% seen once. This specimen consisted of CD4+ or CD8+ T cells sorted from blood, obtained in a trial of the OX40 agonist ivuxolimab. The chain joins TRBV7-6 to TRBJ1-2, with a tentative D call TRBD1 (5 bases). The receptor was isolated from an adult with an advanced solid tumor such as melanoma, head and neck, liver or kidney cancer. The chain's CDR3 is CASSDRTANYGYTF. CDR3 nucleotide sequence: TGTGCCAGCAGCGACAGAACTGCTAACTATGGCTACACCTTC.